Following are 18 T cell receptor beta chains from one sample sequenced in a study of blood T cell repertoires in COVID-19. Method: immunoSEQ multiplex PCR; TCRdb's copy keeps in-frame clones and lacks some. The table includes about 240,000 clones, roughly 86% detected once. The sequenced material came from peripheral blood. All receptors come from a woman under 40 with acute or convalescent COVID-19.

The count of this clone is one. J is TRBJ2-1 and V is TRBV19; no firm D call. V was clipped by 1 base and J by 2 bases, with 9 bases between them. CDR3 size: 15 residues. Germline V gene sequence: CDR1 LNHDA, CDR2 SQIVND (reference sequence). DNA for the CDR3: TGTGCCAGTAGTATAGGCCCCCCGGCCTACAATGAGCAGTTCTTC. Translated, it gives CASSIGPPAYNEQFF.

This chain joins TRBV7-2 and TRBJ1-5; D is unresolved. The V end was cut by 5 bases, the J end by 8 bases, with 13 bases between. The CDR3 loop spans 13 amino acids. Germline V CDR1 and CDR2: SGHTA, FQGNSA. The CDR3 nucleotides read TGTGCCAGCAGCAATCCCGCCGGAGAGCCCCAGCATTTT. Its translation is CASSNPAGEPQHF. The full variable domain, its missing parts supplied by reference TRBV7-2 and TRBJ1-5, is GAGVSQSPSNKVTEKGKDVELRCDPISGHTALYWYRQSLGQGLEFLIYFQGNSAPDKSGLPSDRFSAERTGGSVSTLTIQRTQQEDSAVYLCASSNPAGEPQHFGDGTRLSIL.

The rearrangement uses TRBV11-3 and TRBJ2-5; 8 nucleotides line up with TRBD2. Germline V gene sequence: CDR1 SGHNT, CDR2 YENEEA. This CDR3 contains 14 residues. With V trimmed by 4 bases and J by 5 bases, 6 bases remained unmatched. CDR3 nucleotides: TGTGCCAGCAGCTCCGTTCGGGGGGGCGAGACCCAGTACTTC. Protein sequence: CASSSVRGGETQYF. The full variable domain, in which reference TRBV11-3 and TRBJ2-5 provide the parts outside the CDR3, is EAGVVQSPRYKIIEKKQPVAFWCNPISGHNTLYWYLQNLGQGPELLIRYENEEAVDDSQLPKDRFSAERLKGVDSTLKIQPAELGDSAVYLCASSSVRGGETQYFGPGTRLLVL.

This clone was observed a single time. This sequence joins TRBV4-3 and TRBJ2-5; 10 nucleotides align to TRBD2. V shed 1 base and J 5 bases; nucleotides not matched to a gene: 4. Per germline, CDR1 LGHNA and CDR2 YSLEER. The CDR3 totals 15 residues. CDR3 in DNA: TGCGCCAGCAGCCAAGGCCCAGCGGGAGGGGAGACCCAGTACTTC. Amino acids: CASSQGPAGGETQYF.

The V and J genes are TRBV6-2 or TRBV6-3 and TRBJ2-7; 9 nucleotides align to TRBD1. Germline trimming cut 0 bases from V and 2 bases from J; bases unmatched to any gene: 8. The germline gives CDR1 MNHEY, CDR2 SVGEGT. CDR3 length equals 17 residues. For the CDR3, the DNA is TGTGCCAGCAGTTACTCGACAGGGGGGAGCGACCCCTACGAGCAGTACTTC. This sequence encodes CASSYSTGGSDPYEQYF.

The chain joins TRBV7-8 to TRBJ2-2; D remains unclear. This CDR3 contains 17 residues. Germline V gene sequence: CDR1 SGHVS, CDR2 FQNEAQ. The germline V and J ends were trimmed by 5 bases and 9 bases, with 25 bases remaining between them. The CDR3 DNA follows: TGTGCCAGCAGCCCCCTATCGGCGGCCAAGATTAGCAGGGAGCTGTTTTTT. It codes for CASSPLSAAKISRELFF.

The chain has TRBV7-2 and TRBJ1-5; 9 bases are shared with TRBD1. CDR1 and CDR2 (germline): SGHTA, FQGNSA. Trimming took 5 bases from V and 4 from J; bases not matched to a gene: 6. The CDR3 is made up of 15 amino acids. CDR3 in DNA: TGTGCCAGCAGCCCGGGACAGGGAAGGAATCAGCCCCAGCATTTT. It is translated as CASSPGQGRNQPQHF.

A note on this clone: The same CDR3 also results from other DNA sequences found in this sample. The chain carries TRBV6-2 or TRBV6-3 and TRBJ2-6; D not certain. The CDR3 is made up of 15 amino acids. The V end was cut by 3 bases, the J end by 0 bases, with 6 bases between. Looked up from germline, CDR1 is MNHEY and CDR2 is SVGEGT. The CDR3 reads CASSYRVSGANVLTF. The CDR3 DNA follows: TGTGCCAGCAGTTATCGTGTCTCTGGGGCCAACGTCCTGACTTTC.

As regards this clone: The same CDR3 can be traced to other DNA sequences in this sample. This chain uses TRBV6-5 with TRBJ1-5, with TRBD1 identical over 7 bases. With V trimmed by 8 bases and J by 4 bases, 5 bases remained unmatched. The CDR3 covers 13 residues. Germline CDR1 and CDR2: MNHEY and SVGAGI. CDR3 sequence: CASRNRGNQPQHF. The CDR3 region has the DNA TGTGCCAGCCGCAACAGGGGAAATCAGCCCCAGCATTTT.

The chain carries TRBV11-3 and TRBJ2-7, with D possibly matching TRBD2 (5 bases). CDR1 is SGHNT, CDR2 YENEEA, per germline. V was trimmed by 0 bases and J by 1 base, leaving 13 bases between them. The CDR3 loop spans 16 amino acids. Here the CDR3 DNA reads TGTGCCAGCAGCTTAGATTTCGGGGTAAATTCCTACGAGCAGTACTTC. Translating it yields CASSLDFGVNSYEQYF.

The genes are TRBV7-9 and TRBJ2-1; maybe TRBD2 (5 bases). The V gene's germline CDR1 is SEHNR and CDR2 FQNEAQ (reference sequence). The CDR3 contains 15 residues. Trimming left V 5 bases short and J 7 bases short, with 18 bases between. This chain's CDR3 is CASSPPLGEGNEQFF. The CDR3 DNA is TGTGCCAGCAGCCCGCCTTTGGGAGAGGGAAATGAGCAGTTCTTC.

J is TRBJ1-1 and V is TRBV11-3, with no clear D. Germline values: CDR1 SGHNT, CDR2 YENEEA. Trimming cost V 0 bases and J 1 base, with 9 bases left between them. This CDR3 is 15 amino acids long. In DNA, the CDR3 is TGTGCCAGCAGCTTAGATACCAGGTGGAACACTGAAGCTTTCTTT. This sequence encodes CASSLDTRWNTEAFF.

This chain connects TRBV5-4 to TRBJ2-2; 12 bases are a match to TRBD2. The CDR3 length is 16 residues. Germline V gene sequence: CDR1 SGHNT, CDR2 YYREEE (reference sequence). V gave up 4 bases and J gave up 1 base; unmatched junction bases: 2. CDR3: CASSKTSGRNTGELFF. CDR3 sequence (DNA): TGTGCCAGCAGCAAGACTAGCGGGAGGAACACCGGGGAGCTGTTTTTT.

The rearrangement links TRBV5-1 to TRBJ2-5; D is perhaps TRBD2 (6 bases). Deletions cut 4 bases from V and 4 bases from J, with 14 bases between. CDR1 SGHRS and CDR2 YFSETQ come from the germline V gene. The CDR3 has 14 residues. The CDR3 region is CASSPRRVLETQYF. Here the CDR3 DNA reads TGCGCCAGCAGCCCTAGGAGGGTTCTAGAGACCCAGTACTTC.

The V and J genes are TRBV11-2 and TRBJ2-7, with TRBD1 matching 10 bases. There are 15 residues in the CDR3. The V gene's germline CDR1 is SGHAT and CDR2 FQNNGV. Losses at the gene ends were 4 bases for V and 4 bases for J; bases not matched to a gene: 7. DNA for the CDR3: TGTGCCAGCAGCTCCCCCGGGACAGGGGTGTACGAGCAGTACTTC. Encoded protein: CASSSPGTGVYEQYF.

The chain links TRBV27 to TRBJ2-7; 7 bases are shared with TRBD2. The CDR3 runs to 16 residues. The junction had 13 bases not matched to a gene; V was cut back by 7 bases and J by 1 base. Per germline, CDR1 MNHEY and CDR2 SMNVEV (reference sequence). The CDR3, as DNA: TGTGCCAGCACGGACCTGTCGGGCGGGAGATCCTACGAGCAGTACTTC. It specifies CASTDLSGGRSYEQYF.

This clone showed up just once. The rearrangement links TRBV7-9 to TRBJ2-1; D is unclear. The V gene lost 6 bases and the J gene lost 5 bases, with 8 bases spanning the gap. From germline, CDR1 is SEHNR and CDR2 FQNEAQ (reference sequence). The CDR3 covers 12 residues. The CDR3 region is CASSSTDNEQFF. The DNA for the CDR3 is TGTGCCAGCAGTTCTACCGACAATGAGCAGTTCTTC. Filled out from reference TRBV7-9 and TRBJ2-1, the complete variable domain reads DTGVSQNPRHKITKRGQNVTFRCDPISEHNRLYWYRQTLGQGPEFLTYFQNEAQLEKSRLLSDRFSAERPKGSFSTLEIQRTEQGDSAMYLCASSSTDNEQFFGPGTRLTVL.

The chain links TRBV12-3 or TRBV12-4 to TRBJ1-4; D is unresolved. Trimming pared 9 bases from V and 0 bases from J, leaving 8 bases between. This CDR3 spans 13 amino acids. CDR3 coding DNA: TGTGCCAGTACGGTTGCAACTAATGAAAAACTGTTTTTT. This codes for CASTVATNEKLFF.